Included here is one T cell receptor (beta chain) sequence, with context. Antigen: not known. The sample originates from a study of T cell repertoires in cytomegalovirus infection. At the level of the study: Public TCR beta signatures provided an indication of both CMV infection and a matching HLA type.

TCRdb reanalysed the reads using MiXCR and keeps one entry per CDR3 protein. The sample carries 350,000 to 550,000 distinct CDR3 sequences, roughly 30% recorded once. Study-wide results and limits: Individuals carrying CMV plus the relevant HLA were identified by cumulative frequency of public TCR beta families. HLA-C-restricted CMV clonotypes gave the most frequent clonotype in two of eight donors.

The sample was PBMCs. The sequence derives from a human donor in good health (CMV status not recorded). Some clones in this sample may be carry-over from other donors' samples.

The CDR3: CASNRLAGGADTQYF. The CDR3 DNA reads as TGTGCCAGTAACCGCCTAGCGGGGGGGGCAGATACGCAGTATTTT. The chain has TRBV19 and TRBJ2-3, with 12 bases lining up with TRBD2. Germline trimming cut 7 bases from V and 4 bases from J; bases unmatched to any gene: 6. Germline CDR1 reads LNHDA; CDR2 reads SQIVND (reference sequence). The CDR3 loop spans 15 amino acids.